The clone carrying this T cell receptor beta chain was counted a single time. V shed 0 bases and J shed 1 base, with 4 bases lying between them. CDR3 length equals 13 residues. From germline, CDR1 is SGHRS and CDR2 YFSETQ. In the original workflow: Quantification of nucleated cells was approximated via reference gene primer amplification. Libraries were prepared by immunoSEQ multiplex PCR; TCRdb keeps only in-frame clonotypes and omits some of them. V and J calls and clone size are as listed in that table; D and trimming were resolved from the DNA. This sample has over 100,000 clones, with approximately 90% found just once. The data belong to a study of blood T cell repertoires in COVID-19. In the study overall: The samples span acute and convalescent COVID-19 from the United States, Italy and Spain.

The sample comprised peripheral blood. This clonotype was obtained from a man aged 55 to 70 with COVID-19, enrolled during active disease. The chain combines TRBV5-1 with TRBJ1-2; no definite D call. DNA for the CDR3: TGCGCCAGCAGCTTGGCAGATAACTATGGCTACACCTTC. It encodes CASSLADNYGYTF.